The 18 T cell receptor beta chains below all came from one sample that was sequenced in a study of early T cells in non-severe SARS-CoV-2 infection. A single record per CDR3 protein comes from TCRdb applying MiXCR to the 5' RACE reads. The sample lists around 70,000 distinct CDR3 sequences; approximately 9.2% were seen once. Sequencing was carried out using whole blood. Source of these receptors: an adult who was a healthcare worker with PCR-confirmed SARS-CoV-2 infection or an uninfected control (not recorded which).

This chain links TRBV5-4 with TRBJ2-3, with D perhaps TRBD2 (6 bases). The CDR3 has 17 amino acids. Trimming took 4 bases from V and 2 from J, leaving 20 bases between them. Germline V gives CDR1 SGHNT, CDR2 YYREEE (reference sequence). The CDR3 sequence is CASSRGGGIRDTDTQYF. CDR3 sequence (DNA): TGTGCCAGCAGCCGAGGTGGGGGGATACGAGACACAGATACGCAGTATTTT.

This clonotype showed up many times. The V gene is TRBV29-1, the J gene TRBJ1-1; D ambiguous. This CDR3 region has 9 residues. Trimming removed 7 bases from V and 4 bases from J, with 4 bases in between. Germline CDR1 reads SQVTM; CDR2 reads ANQGSEA. The CDR3 nucleotides are TGCAGCGCTGGCACTGAAGCTTTCTTT. Translated: CSAGTEAFF.

This clonotype was detected only a few times. The chain uses TRBV9 and TRBJ1-6; D not resolved. The germline V gene has CDR1 SGDLS and CDR2 YYNGEE. This CDR3 spans 14 amino acids. Trimming took 2 bases from V and 0 from J, leaving 3 bases between them. The CDR3 protein is CASSVSSYNSPLHF. The CDR3 DNA reads as TGTGCCAGCAGCGTGAGCTCCTATAATTCACCCCTCCACTTT.

This sequence joins TRBV10-2 and TRBJ1-1; D is unresolved. V lost 6 bases and J 2 bases, leaving 10 bases between the germline ends. This CDR3 is built from 13 residues. CDR1 and CDR2 (germline): WSHSY, SAAADI. The CDR3 reads CASRAAGNTEAFF. CDR3 in DNA: TGCGCCAGCAGAGCCGCCGGAAACACTGAAGCTTTCTTT.

This clonotype has a count of ten or more. This chain connects TRBV6-2 or TRBV6-3 to TRBJ1-1; 8 nucleotides line up with TRBD1. Losses at the gene ends were 4 bases for V and 1 base for J; bases not matched to a gene: 2. The CDR3 has 14 residues. The germline CDR1 and CDR2 sequences are MNHEY and SVGEGT. The CDR3 loop reads CASSFQGANTEAFF. The CDR3 DNA is TGTGCCAGCAGTTTCCAGGGGGCGAACACTGAAGCTTTCTTT.

This clonotype came up a few times. The V and J genes are TRBV6-5 and TRBJ2-3, with 13 nucleotides matching TRBD2. V shed 6 bases, J shed 4 bases, and the junction held 19 bases outside the gene matches. Germline CDR1 and CDR2: MNHEY and SVGAGI. The CDR3 loop spans 20 amino acids. The CDR3 region is CASSLKGTSGILGWSDTQYF. The CDR3, as DNA: TGTGCCAGCAGCCTGAAGGGGACTAGCGGGATCCTCGGATGGTCAGATACGCAGTATTTT.

This clonotype showed up many times. The chain employs TRBV5-5 and TRBJ2-1; TRBD2 matches at 7 bases. The CDR3 loop spans 15 amino acids. Germline CDR1 SGHKS, CDR2 YYEKEE (reference sequence). The V segment lost 4 bases and the J segment 0 bases; nucleotides outside the gene matches: 4. CDR3 protein: CASSLSSGSYNEQFF. The CDR3 region has the DNA TGTGCCAGCAGCCTCTCTAGCGGCTCCTACAATGAGCAGTTCTTC.

This clonotype has only a few counts. The CDR3 sequence: CASSSARSIQYF. In DNA form, the CDR3 reads TGTGCCAGCAGTTCGGCCCGAAGCATTCAGTACTTC. The chain employs TRBV28 and TRBJ2-4; D not resolved. Trimming cost V 4 bases and J 9 bases, with 10 bases left between them. The V gene's germline CDR1 is MDHEN and CDR2 SYDVKM. This CDR3 is built from 12 residues.

This clonotype was observed a few times. The V and J genes are TRBV11-3 and TRBJ2-2, with D unresolved. The germline CDR1 and CDR2 sequences are SGHNT and YENEEA. Trimming pared 5 bases from V and 1 base from J, leaving 2 bases between. This CDR3 spans 12 amino acids. The CDR3 bases are TGTGCCAGCAGCGTGAACACCGGGGAGCTGTTTTTT. This gives the protein CASSVNTGELFF.

This clonotype was seen at least ten times. The J gene is TRBJ2-7, the V gene TRBV20-1; D uncertain. V was cut by 7 bases and J by 1 base, with 8 bases left in between. Germline V gene lookup returns CDR1 DFQATT and CDR2 SNEGSKA (reference sequence). This CDR3 has 11 residues. DNA of the CDR3: TGCAGTGTTGGGCGATCCTACGAGCAGTACTTC. Its protein is CSVGRSYEQYF.

This clonotype was picked up many times. V and J are TRBV29-1 and TRBJ2-1; perhaps TRBD1 as D (6 bases). Trimming left V 2 bases short and J 0 bases short, with 14 bases between. The CDR3 is 16 residues long. Per the germline V gene, CDR1 is SQVTM and CDR2 is ANQGSEA. The CDR3 DNA reads TGCAGCGTTGAACGGCTAGGGGGTAGCTCCTACAATGAGCAGTTCTTC. This gives the protein CSVERLGGSSYNEQFF.

V usage is TRBV5-5 and J usage is TRBJ2-3; D may be TRBD1 (5 bases). Germline values: CDR1 SGHKS, CDR2 YYEKEE (reference sequence). This CDR3 comprises 16 residues. The germline V and J ends were trimmed by 0 bases and 1 base, with 12 bases remaining between them. CDR3 sequence (DNA): TGTGCCAGCAGCTTGGATGTCGGACAAGGCACAGATACGCAGTATTTT. Translation gives CASSLDVGQGTDTQYF.

There are a few counts of this clonotype. This rearrangement joins TRBV28 to TRBJ2-7; the match to TRBD1 covers 7 bases. This CDR3 comprises 14 residues. Germline trimming cut 6 bases from V and 3 bases from J; bases unmatched to any gene: 8. Germline assignment: CDR1 MDHEN and CDR2 SYDVKM. In DNA form, the CDR3 reads TGTGCCAGCAGAAAACAGGGGCCTAGCTACGAGCAGTACTTC. It encodes CASRKQGPSYEQYF.

This clonotype has more than one count but fewer than ten. This chain links TRBV3-1 with TRBJ2-7, with 8 nucleotides matching TRBD1. The germline gives CDR1 LGHDT, CDR2 YNNKEL (reference sequence). V shed 0 bases and J 3 bases; nucleotides not matched to a gene: 4. The CDR3 spans 15 residues. The CDR3 coding sequence is TGTGCCAGCAGCCAAGACGGACAGGGTATCTACGAGCAGTACTTC. This gives the protein CASSQDGQGIYEQYF.

This clonotype was observed at least ten times. A read error may account for a junction end that differs from germline. The chain links TRBV2 to TRBJ2-7, with D possibly being TRBD2 (6 bases). The CDR3 sequence is 10 residues long. Germline values: CDR1 SNHLY, CDR2 FYNNEI. The CDR3 is CASSPLAGNF. The DNA for the CDR3 is TGTGCCAGCAGTCCGCTCGCGGGGAACTTC.

This clonotype showed up just a few times. V and J are TRBV20-1 and TRBJ2-7; 15 nucleotides agree with TRBD2. The CDR3 totals 18 residues. The junction had 13 bases not matched to a gene; V was cut back by 6 bases and J by 1 base. Germline CDR1 is DFQATT and CDR2 is SNEGSKA (reference sequence). As DNA, the CDR3 is TGCAGTGCCACCGGCGGACTAGCGGGAGGGCTCCGGTCCTACGAGCAGTACTTC. Protein: CSATGGLAGGLRSYEQYF.

The V gene is TRBV5-1, the J gene TRBJ2-3; D may be TRBD1 (5 bases). V lost 1 base and J lost 4, with 16 bases in between. There are 16 residues in the CDR3. CDR1 is SGHRS, CDR2 YFSETQ, per germline. CDR3 bases: TGCGCCAGCAGCTTGTTAGGGGCAGGGCGGTCAGATACGCAGTATTTT. This sequence encodes CASSLLGAGRSDTQYF.

The rearrangement links TRBV3-1 to TRBJ2-3; TRBD2 agrees at 8 bases. CDR1 is LGHDT, CDR2 YNNKEL, per germline (reference sequence). V gave up 0 bases and J gave up 2 bases; unmatched junction bases: 7. The CDR3 length is 17 residues. The CDR3 loop reads CASSQDSSGGNTDTQYF. The CDR3 DNA reads TGTGCCAGCAGCCAAGACTCAAGCGGGGGAAACACAGATACGCAGTATTTT.